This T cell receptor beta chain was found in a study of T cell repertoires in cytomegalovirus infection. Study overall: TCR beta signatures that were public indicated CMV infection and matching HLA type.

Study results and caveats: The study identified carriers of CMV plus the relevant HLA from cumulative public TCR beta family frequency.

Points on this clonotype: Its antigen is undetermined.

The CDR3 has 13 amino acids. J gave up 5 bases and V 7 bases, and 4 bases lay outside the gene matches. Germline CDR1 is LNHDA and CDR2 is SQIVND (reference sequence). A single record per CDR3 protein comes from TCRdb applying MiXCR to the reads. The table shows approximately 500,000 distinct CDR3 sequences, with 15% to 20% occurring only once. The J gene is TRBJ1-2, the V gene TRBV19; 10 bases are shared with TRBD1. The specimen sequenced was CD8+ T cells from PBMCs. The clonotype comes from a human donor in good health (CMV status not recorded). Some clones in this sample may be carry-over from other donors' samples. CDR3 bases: TGTGCCAGTACCTGGACAGGGGGGTATGGCTACACCTTC. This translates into CASTWTGGYGYTF.